The sequence of this TCR beta chain was determined in a study of T cell repertoires and HLA-DP antigens. Remarks on this clone: Antigen unknown.

The CDR3 has 15 amino acids. CDR1 MDHEN and CDR2 SYDVKM come from the germline V gene. The ends were cut back, 6 bases at V and 5 bases at J, with 17 bases in the middle. Only in-frame clones appear in the TCRdb table, and some are missing; sequencing was by immunoSEQ multiplex PCR. In the table there are almost 90,000 clones, around nine tenths of which are singletons. This chain joins TRBV28 and TRBJ2-1; TRBD2 is a possible D gene (6 bases). Specimen: CD4+ T cells from PBMCs. The TCR originated in a man in his fifties in good health and CMV-seronegative. CDR3 region: CASSLDSGGNNEQFF. CDR3 DNA: TGTGCCAGCAGCCTAGATAGCGGAGGGAACAATGAGCAGTTCTTC.